This TCR beta chain was obtained from a study of Ad26.COV2.S vaccination and SARS-CoV-2 variants. Overall study context: Into the muscle, Ad26.COV2.S was dosed once or twice, 56 days apart. Broader study findings: The TCR breadth and depth analyses may have understated or missed part of the total T cell responses.

The CDR3 spans 15 residues. Trimming took 0 bases from V and 8 from J; bases not matched to a gene: 4. From germline, CDR1 is SGHVS and CDR2 FNYEAQ. Some clones are missing from TCRdb's copy, which holds only in-frame ones; the method was immunoSEQ multiplex PCR. The sample lists around 500,000 clones; 89% were seen once. The treatment here: some 19 received Ad26.COV2.S at low or high dose, single or two shots; about 5 received placebo; per-sample allocation not given. Day 63 after the first injection of vaccine or placebo was the sampling time. The donor's status was that of an adult aged 18-55 years in Boston. To note about this clone: The target antigen is unknown.

This specimen consisted of peripheral blood, obtained in a trial of Ad26.COV2.S vaccine versus placebo. The rearrangement links TRBV7-6 to TRBJ1-3; 10 positions match TRBD1. The sequence was collected from a person between 18 and 60 years old who received the Ad26.COV2.S COVID-19 vaccine or a placebo. The CDR3 sequence: CASSLAPGQGHTIYF. The CDR3 bases are TGTGCCAGCAGCTTAGCTCCGGGACAGGGGCACACCATATATTTT.